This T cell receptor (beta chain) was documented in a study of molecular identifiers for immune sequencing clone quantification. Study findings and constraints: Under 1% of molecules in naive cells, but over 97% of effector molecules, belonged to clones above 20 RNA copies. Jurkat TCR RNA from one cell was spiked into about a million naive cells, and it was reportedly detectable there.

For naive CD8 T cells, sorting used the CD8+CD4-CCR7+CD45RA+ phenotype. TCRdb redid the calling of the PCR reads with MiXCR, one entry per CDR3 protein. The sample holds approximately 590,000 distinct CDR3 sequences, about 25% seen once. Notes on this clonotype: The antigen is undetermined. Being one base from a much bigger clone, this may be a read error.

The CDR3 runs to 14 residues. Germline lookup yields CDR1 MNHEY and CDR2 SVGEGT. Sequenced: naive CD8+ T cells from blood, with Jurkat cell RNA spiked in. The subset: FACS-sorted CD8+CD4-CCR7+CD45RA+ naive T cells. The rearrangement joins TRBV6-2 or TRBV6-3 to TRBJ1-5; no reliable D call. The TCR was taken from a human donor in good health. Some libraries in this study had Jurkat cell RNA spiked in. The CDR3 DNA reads TGTGCCAGCAAGATGGCGGTTAGCAATCGGCCCCAGCATTTT. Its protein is CASKMAVSNRPQHF.